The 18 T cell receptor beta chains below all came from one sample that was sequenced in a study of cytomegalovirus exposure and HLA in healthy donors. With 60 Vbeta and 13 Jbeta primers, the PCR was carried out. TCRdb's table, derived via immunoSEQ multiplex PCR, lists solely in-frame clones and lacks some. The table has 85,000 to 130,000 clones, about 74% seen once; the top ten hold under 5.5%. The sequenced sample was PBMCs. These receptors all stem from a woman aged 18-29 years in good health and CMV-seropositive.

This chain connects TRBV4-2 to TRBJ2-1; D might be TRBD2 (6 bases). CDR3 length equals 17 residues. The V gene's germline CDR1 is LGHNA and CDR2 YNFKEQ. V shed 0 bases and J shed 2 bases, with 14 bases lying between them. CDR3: CASSQEIGTFTYNEQFF. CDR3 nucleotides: TGTGCCAGCAGCCAAGAGATTGGGACTTTCACCTACAATGAGCAGTTCTTC.

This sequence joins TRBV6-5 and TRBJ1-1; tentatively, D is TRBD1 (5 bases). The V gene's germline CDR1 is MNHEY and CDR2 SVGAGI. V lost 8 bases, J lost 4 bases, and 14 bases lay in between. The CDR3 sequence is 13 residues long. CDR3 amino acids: CASPPGGGTEAFF. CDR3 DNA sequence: TGTGCCAGCCCCCCGGGGGGGGGCACTGAAGCTTTCTTT.

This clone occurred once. The CDR3: CASSSGTGVGQPQHF. The CDR3 DNA is TGCGCCAGCAGCTCCGGGACAGGGGTTGGGCAGCCCCAGCATTTT. The V call is TRBV5-1, the J call TRBJ1-5, with 10 bases that match TRBD1. After removal of 3 bases from V and 7 bases from J, the junction contained 7 bases not matched to a gene. Germline V gene data show CDR1 as SGHRS and CDR2 as YFSETQ. The CDR3 loop spans 15 amino acids. Based on the CDR3 plus reference TRBV5-1 and TRBJ1-5, the full variable domain is KAGVTQTPRYLIKTRGQQVTLSCSPISGHRSVSWYQQTPGQGLQFLFEYFSETQRNKGNFPGRFSGRQFSNSRSEMNVSTLELGDSALYLCASSSGTGVGQPQHFGDGTRLSIL.

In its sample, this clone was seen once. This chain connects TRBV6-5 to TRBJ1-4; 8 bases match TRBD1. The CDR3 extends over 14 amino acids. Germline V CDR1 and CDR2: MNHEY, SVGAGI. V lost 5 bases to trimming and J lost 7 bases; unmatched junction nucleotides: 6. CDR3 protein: CASSEQGVGEKLFF. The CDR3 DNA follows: TGTGCCAGCAGTGAACAGGGGGTTGGTGAAAAACTGTTTTTT.

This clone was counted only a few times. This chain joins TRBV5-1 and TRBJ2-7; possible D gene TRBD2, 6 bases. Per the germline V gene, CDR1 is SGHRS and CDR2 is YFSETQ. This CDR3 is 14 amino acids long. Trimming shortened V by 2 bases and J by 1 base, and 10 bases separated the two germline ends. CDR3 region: CASSLTRESYEQYF. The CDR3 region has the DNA TGCGCCAGCAGCTTAACGCGGGAATCCTACGAGCAGTACTTC.

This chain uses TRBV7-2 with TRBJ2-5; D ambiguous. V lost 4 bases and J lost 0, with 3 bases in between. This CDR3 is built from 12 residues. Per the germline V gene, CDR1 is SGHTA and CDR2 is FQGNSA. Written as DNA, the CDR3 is TGTGCCAGCAGCTCGTACCAAGAGACCCAGTACTTC. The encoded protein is CASSSYQETQYF.

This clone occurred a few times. The CDR3 sequence: CASSPGLAVSYEQYF. CDR3 coding DNA: TGTGCCAGCAGTCCAGGACTAGCGGTTTCCTACGAGCAGTACTTC. The genes are TRBV27 and TRBJ2-7; 10 positions agree with TRBD2. V was clipped by 5 bases and J by 1 base; unmatched bases: 5. Germline-derived CDR1 and CDR2 are MNHEY and SMNVEV (reference sequence). The CDR3 has 15 amino acids.

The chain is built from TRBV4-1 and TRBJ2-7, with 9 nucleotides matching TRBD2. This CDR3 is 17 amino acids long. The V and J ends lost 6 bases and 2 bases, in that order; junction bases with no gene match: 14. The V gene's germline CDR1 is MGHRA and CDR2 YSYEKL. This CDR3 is CASSLNQASGATYEQYF. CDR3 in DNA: TGCGCCAGCAGTCTCAACCAGGCTAGCGGGGCTACCTACGAGCAGTACTTC.

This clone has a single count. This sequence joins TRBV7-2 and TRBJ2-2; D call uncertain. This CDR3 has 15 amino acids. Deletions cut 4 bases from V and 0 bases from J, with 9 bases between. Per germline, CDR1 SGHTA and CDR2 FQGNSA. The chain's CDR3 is CASSSDTANTGELFF. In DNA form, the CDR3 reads TGTGCCAGCAGCTCCGACACCGCGAACACCGGGGAGCTGTTTTTT.

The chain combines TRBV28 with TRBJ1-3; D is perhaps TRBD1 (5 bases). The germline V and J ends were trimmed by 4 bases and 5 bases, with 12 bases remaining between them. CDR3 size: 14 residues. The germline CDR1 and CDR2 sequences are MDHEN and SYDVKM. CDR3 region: CASSSSGSRNTIYF. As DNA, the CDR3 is TGTGCCAGCAGTTCTTCAGGGTCCCGAAACACCATATATTTT.

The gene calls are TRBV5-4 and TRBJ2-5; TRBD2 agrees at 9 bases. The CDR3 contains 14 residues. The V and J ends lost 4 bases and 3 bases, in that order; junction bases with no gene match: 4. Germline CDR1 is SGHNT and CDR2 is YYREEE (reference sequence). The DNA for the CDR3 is TGTGCCAGCAGCATCCGACTAGCGGAAGAGACCCAGTACTTC. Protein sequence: CASSIRLAEETQYF.

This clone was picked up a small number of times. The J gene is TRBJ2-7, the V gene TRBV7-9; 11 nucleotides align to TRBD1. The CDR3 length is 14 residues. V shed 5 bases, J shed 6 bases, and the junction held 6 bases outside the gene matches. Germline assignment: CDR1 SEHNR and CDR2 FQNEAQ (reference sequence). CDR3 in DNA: TGTGCCAGCAGCAAGGGGACAGGGGGATTCGAGCAGTACTTC. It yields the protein CASSKGTGGFEQYF.

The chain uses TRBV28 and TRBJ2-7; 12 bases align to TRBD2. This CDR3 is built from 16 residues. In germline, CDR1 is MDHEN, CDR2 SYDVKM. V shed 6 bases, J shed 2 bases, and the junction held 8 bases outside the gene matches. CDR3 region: CASSTQLAGGTYEQYF. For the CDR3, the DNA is TGTGCCAGCAGCACCCAACTAGCGGGAGGTACCTACGAGCAGTACTTC.

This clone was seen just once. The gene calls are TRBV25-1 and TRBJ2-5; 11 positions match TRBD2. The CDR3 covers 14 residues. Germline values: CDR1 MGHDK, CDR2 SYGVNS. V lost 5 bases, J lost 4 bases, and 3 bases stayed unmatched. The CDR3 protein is CASSLAGGGETQYF. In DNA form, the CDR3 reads TGTGCCAGCAGTCTAGCGGGAGGAGGAGAGACCCAGTACTTC.

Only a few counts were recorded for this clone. CDR3 sequence: CATMDISYEQYF. As DNA, the CDR3 is TGCGCCACGATGGACATCTCCTACGAGCAGTACTTC. This chain connects TRBV10-2 to TRBJ2-7, with TRBD1 as a possible D gene (5 bases). Per the germline V gene, CDR1 is WSHSY and CDR2 is SAAADI. V was clipped by 10 bases and J by 0 bases, with 10 bases between them. CDR3 length: 12 amino acids.

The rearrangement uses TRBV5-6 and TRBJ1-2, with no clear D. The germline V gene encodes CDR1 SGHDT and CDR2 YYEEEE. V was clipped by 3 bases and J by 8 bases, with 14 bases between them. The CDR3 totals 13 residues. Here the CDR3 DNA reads TGTGCCAGCAGCTCCTTCGGGGAGTCCGGCTACACCTTC. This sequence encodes CASSSFGESGYTF.

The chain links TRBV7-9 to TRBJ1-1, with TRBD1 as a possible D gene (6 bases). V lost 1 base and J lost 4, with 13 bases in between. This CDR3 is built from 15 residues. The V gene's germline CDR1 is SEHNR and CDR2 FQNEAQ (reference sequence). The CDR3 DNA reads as TGTGCCAGCAGCTTAGTACAGGGTAGGGGCACTGAAGCTTTCTTT. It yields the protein CASSLVQGRGTEAFF.

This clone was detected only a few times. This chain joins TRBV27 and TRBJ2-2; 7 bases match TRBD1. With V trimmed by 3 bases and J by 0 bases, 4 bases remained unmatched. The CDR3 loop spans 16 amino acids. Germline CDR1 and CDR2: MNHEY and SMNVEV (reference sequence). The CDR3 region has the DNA TGTGCCAGCAGTTTTGGGGACAGCGCGAACACCGGGGAGCTGTTTTTT. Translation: CASSFGDSANTGELFF.